This TCR beta chain was sequenced in a study of T cell responses to AZD1222 COVID-19 vaccine. Trimming removed 2 bases from V and 0 bases from J; junction bases left unmatched: 6. The germline gives CDR1 KGHDR, CDR2 SFDVKD. There are 17 residues in the CDR3. This table comes from immunoSEQ multiplex PCR, and its TCRdb copy is limited to in-frame clones, with some not included. The table lists 70,000 to 75,000 clones, over 70% of them singletons. Samples with a second dose at about 4 or about 12 weeks were pooled together. Turning to this clone: Its antigen is unidentified.

Points from the study as a whole: Across the whole spike, CD4 TCRs peaked at regions 160-218 and 743-854. Among those given AZD1222, only 6 or 7 were seropositive at baseline. Donors were chiefly white British, with a greater number of females, and clonal diversity was perhaps underestimated.

The sequence was collected from an adult who received the AZD1222 COVID-19 vaccine. The specimen comprised peripheral blood, sampled 28 days after the second AZD1222 dose. The chain joins TRBV24-1 to TRBJ2-1; 7 bases are shared with TRBD1. In DNA form, the CDR3 reads TGTGCCACCAGTGATTGGACAGGCGCTAGCTCCTACAATGAGCAGTTCTTC. Its protein product is CATSDWTGASSYNEQFF.